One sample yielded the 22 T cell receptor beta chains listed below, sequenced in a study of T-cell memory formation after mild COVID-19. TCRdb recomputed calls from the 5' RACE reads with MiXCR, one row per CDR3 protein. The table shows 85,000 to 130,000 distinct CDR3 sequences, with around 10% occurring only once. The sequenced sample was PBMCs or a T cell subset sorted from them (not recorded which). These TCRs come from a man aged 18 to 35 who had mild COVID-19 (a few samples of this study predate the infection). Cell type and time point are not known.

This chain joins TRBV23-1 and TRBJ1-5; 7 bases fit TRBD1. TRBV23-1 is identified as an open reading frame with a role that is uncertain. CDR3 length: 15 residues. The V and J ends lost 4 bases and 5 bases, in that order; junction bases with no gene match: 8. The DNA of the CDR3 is TGCGCCAGCAGTCGGGTTGACAGGGACGATCAGCCCCAGCATTTT. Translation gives CASSRVDRDDQPQHF.

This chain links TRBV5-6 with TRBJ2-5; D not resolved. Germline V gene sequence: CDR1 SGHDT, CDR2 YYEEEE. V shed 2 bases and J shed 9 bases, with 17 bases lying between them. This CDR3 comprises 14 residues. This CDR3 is CASSFLDAVLAQYF. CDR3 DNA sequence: TGTGCCAGCAGCTTTCTAGATGCCGTATTAGCCCAGTACTTC.

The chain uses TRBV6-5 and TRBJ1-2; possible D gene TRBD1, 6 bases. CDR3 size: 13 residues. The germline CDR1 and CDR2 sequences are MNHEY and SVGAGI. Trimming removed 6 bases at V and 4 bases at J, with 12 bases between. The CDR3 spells CASSPGQFYGYTF. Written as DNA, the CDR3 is TGTGCCAGCAGCCCAGGACAGTTCTATGGCTACACCTTC.

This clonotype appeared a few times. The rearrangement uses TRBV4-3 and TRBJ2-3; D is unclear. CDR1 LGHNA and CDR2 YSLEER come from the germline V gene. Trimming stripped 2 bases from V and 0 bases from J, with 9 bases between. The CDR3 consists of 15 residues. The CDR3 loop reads CASSQYGSSTDTQYF. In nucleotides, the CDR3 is TGCGCCAGCAGCCAATACGGCTCTAGCACAGATACGCAGTATTTT.

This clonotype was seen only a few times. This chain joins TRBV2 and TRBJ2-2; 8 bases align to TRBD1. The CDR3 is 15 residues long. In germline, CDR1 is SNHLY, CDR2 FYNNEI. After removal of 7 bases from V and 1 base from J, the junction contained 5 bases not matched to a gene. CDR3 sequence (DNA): TGTGCCAGCACAGGGGGCGGTGTGAACACCGGGGAGCTGTTTTTT. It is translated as CASTGGGVNTGELFF.

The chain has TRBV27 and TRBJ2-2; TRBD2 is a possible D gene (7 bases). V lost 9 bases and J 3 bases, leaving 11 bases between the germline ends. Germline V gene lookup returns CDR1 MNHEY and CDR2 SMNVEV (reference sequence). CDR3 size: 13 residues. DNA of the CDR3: TGTGCCAGTGGGGAGGGGGACACCGGGGAGCTGTTTTTT. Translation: CASGEGDTGELFF.

This CDR3 is CASSYNRGARAYEQYF. In DNA, the CDR3 is TGTGCCAGCAGTTACAACAGGGGCGCCAGGGCCTACGAGCAGTACTTC. The rearrangement joins TRBV12-3 or TRBV12-4 to TRBJ2-7; 7 nucleotides line up with TRBD1. The CDR3 loop spans 16 amino acids. The ends lost 4 bases at V and 2 bases at J; junction bases unmatched: 11.

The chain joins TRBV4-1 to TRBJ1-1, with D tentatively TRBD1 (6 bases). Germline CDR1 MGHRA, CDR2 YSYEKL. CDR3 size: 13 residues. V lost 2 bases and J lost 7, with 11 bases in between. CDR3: CASSQTTGGEAFF. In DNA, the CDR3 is TGCGCCAGCAGCCAAACGACAGGTGGTGAAGCTTTCTTT.

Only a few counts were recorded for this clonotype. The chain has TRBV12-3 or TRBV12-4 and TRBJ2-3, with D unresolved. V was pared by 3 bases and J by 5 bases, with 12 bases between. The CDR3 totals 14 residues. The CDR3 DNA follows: TGTGCCAGCAGTTTTATCGGGTTGGTAGATACGCAGTATTTT. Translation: CASSFIGLVDTQYF.

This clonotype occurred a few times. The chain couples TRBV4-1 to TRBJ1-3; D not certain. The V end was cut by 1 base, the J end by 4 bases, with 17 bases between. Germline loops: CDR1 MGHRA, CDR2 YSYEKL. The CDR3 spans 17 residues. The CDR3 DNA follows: TGCGCCAGCAGCCAAGTTCCCCGGCCAGGTTACGGAAACACCATATATTTT. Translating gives CASSQVPRPGYGNTIYF.

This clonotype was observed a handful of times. Written as DNA, the CDR3 is TGTGCTAGTGGTTTGTCGGCGGACAGGGCTTTCGGGCAGTACTTC. Encoded protein: CASGLSADRAFGQYF. The V call is TRBV12-5, the J call TRBJ2-7; 8 bases are a match to TRBD1. The CDR3 has 15 residues. Germline-derived CDR1 and CDR2 are LGHNT and FRNRAP. V was pared by 2 bases and J by 9 bases, with 12 bases of the junction left unmatched.

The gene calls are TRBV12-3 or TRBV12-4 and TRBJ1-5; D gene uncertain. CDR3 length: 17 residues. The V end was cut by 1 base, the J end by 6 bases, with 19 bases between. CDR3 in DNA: TGTGCCAGCAGTTTAGGGAACCGAGTAAGGCTAGGTCAGCCCCAGCATTTT. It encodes CASSLGNRVRLGQPQHF.

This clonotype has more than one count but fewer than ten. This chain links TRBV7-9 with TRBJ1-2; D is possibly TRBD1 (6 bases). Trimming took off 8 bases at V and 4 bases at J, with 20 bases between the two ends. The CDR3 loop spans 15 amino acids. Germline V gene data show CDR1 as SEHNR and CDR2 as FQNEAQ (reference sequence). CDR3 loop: CASGGGFGRTYGYTF. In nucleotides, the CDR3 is TGTGCCAGCGGAGGGGGATTTGGCAGAACCTATGGCTACACCTTC. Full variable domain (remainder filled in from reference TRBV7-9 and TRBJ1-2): DTGVSQNPRHKITKRGQNVTFRCDPISEHNRLYWYRQTLGQGPEFLTYFQNEAQLEKSRLLSDRFSAERPKGSFSTLEIQRTEQGDSAMYLCASGGGFGRTYGYTFGSGTRLTVV.

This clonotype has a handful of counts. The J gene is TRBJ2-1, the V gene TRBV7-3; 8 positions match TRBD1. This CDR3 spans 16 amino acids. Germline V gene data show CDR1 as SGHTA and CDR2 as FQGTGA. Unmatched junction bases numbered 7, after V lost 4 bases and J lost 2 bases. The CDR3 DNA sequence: TGTGCCAGCAGCTCGCTTACAGGGGGTCCCTACAATGAGCAGTTCTTC. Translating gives CASSSLTGGPYNEQFF. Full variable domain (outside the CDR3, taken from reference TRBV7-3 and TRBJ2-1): GAGVSQTPSNKVTEKGKYVELRCDPISGHTALYWYRQSLGQGPEFLIYFQGTGAADDSGLPNDRFFAVRPEGSVSTLKIQRTERGDSAVYLCASSSLTGGPYNEQFFGPGTRLTVL.

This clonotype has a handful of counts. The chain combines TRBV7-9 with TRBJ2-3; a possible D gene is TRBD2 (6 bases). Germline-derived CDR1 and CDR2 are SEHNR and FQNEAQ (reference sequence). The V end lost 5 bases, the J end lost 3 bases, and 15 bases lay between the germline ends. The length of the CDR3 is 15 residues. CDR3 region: CASSDVSGLTDTQYF. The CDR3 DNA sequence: TGTGCCAGCAGCGACGTGAGCGGGTTGACAGATACGCAGTATTTT.

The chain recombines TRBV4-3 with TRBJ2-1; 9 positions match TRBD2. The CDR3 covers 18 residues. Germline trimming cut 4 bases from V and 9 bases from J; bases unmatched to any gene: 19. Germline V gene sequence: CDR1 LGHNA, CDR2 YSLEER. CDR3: CASSRTKAGGPQELEQFF. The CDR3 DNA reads TGCGCCAGCAGCCGTACTAAAGCGGGGGGCCCCCAGGAGCTTGAGCAGTTCTTC.

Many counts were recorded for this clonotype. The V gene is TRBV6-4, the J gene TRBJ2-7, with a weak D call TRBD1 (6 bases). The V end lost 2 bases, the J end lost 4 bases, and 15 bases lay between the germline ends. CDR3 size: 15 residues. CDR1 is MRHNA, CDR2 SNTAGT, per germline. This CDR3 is CASSDGTGKIYEQYF. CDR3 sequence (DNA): TGTGCCAGCAGTGACGGAACAGGGAAAATTTACGAGCAGTACTTC.

CDR3 DNA: TGTGCCAGCAGGCCCCAGAGCAATCAGCCCCAGCATTTT. It yields the protein CASRPQSNQPQHF. The chain combines TRBV6-6 with TRBJ1-5; D ambiguous. The CDR3 covers 13 residues. CDR1 MNHNY and CDR2 SVGAGI come from the germline V gene (reference sequence). V lost 6 bases and J 1 base, leaving 7 bases between the germline ends.

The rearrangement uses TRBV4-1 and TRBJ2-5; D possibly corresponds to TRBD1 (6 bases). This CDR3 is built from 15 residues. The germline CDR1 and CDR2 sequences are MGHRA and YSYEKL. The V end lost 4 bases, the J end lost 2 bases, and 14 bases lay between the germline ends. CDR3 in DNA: TGCGCCAGCAGCCCCGGGACACAGATACAAGAGACCCAGTACTTC. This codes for CASSPGTQIQETQYF.

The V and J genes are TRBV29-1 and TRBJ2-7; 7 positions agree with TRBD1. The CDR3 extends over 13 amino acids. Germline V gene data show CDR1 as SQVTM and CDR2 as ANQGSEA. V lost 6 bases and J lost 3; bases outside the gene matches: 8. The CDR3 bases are TGCAGCGTCCGGGACAGAACGGTCTACGAGCAGTACTTC. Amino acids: CSVRDRTVYEQYF.

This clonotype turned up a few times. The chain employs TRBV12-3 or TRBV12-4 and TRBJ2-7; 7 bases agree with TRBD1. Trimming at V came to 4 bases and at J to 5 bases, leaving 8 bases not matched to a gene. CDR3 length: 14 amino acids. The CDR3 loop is CASSSATGLDEQYF. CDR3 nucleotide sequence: TGTGCCAGCAGTTCCGCGACAGGGCTCGACGAGCAGTACTTC.

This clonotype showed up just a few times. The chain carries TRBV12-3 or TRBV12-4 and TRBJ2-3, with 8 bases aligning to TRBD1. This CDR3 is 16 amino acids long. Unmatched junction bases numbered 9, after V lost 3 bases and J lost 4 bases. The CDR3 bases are TGTGCCAGCAGTTTTTATGCAGGGGGCGAATCAGATACGCAGTATTTT. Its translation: CASSFYAGGESDTQYF.